This note documents a single T cell receptor (beta chain) sequence. Its cognate antigen is unknown. After CD4 positive bead selection, the CD4-negative fraction gave CD8 T cells. This sample was included in a study of naive and memory T cell subsets. Both TRBC1 and TRBC2 were covered by a beta constant-region primer of two equimolar oligonucleotides. Ligated cDNA was amplified by four rounds of PCR with nested alpha and beta constant-region primers and SP2. TCRdb fed the UMI-ligation and nested PCR reads into MiXCR, producing one record per CDR3 protein. Here the sample spans about 150,000 distinct CDR3 sequences, roughly 22% being singletons. Study observations and caveats: Possibly reflecting memory cells re-expressing CD45RA, a few larger clonotypes occurred in naive repertoires, especially CD8. TCR abundance followed a power law differing between naive and memory subsets.

Sample: naive CD4+ T cells from blood. This receptor was obtained from a human donor in good health.

The CDR3 sequence: CASSLKGVRATEELFF. In nucleotides, the CDR3 is TGTGCCAGCAGTTTGAAGGGGGTGAGGGCCACCGAAGAGCTGTTTTTT. The rearrangement uses TRBV12-3 or TRBV12-4 and TRBJ2-2, with D tentatively TRBD1 (6 bases). This CDR3 has 16 residues. Trimming left V 3 bases short and J 11 bases short, with 22 bases between.